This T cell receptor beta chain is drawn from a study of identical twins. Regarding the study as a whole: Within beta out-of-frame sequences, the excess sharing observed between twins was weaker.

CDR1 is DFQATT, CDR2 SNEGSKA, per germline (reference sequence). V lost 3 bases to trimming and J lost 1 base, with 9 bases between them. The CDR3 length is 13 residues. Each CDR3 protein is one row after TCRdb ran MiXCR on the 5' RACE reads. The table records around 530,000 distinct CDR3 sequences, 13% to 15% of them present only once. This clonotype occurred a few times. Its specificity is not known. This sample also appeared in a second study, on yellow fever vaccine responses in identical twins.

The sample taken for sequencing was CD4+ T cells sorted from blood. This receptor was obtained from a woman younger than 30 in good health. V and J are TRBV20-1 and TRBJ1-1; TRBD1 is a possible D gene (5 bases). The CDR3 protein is CSAREGSNTEAFF. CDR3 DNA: TGCAGTGCTAGGGAGGGGTCGAACACTGAAGCTTTCTTT.